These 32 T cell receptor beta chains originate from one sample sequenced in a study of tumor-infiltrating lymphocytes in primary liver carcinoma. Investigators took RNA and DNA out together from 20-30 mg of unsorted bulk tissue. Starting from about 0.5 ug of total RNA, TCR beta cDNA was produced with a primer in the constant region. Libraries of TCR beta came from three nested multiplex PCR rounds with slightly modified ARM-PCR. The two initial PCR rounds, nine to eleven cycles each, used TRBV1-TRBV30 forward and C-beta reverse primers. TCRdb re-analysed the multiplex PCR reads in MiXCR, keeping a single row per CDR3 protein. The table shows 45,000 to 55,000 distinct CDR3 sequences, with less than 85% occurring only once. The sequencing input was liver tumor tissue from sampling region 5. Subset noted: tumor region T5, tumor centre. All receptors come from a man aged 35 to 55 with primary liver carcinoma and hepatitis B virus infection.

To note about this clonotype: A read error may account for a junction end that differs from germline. The CDR3, as DNA: TGCGCCAGCAGCGTTGGACAAGGGAATAAGGATAGGCAGTATTTT. This codes for CASSVGQGNKDRQYF. The genes are TRBV5-1 and TRBJ2-3; a possible D gene is TRBD1 (5 bases). The CDR3 length is 15 residues. Germline lookup yields CDR1 SGHRS and CDR2 YFSETQ. The whole variable domain, filled in from reference TRBV5-1 and TRBJ2-3, reads KAGVTQTPRYLIKTRGQQVTLSCSPISGHRSVSWYQQTPGQGLQFLFEYFSETQRNKGNFPGRFSGRQFSNSRSEMNVSTLELGDSALYLCASSVGQGNKDRQYFGPGTRLTVL.

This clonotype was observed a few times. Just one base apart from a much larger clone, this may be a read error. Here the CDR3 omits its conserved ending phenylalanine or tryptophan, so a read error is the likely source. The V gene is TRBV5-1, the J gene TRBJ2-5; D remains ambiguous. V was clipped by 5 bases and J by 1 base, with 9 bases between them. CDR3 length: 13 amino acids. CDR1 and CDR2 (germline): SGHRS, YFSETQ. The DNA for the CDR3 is TGCGCCAGCAGAAAAGACGGCCAAGAGACCCAGTACCTC. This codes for CASRKDGQETQYL.

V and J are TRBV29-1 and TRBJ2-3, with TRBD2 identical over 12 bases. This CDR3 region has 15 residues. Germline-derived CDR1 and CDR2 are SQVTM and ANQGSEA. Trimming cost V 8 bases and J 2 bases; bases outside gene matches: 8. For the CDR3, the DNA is TGCAGCCTACGGGGACTAGCGGGCCCCACAGATACGCAGTATTTT. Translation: CSLRGLAGPTDTQYF.

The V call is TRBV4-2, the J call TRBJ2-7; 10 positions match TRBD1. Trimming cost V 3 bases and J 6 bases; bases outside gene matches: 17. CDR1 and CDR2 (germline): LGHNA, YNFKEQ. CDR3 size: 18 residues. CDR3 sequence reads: CASSQEHLGQGGPREQYF. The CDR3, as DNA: TGTGCCAGCAGCCAGGAACACCTAGGACAGGGGGGACCGCGCGAGCAGTACTTC.

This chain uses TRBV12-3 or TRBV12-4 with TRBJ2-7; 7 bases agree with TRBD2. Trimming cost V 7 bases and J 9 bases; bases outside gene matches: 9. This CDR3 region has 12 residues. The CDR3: CASTFSGDGQYF. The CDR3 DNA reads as TGTGCCAGCACTTTCAGCGGGGACGGGCAGTACTTC.

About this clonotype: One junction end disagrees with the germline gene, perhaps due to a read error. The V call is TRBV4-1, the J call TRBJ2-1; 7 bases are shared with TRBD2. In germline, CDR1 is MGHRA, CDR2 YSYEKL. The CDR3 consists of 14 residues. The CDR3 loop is CANSQAGEYNEQLF. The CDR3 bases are TGCGCCAACAGCCAGGCGGGAGAGTACAATGAGCAGCTCTTC.

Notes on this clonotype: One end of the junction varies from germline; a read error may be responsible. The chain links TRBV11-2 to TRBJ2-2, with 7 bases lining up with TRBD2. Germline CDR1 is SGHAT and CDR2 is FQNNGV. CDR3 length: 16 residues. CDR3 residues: CARSTSGGANTGELFF. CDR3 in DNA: TGTGCCCGCAGCACTAGTGGGGGGGCGAACACCGGGGAGCTGTTTTTT. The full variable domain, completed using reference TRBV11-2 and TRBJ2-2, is EAGVAQSPRYKIIEKRQSVAFWCNPISGHATLYWYQQILGQGPKLLIQFQNNGVVDDSQLPKDRFSAERLKGVDSTLKIQPAKLEDSAVYLCARSTSGGANTGELFFGEGSRLTVL.

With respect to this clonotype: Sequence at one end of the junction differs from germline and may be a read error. CDR3 in amino acids: CASSKTPGGTNEKLLF. The CDR3, as DNA: TGTGCTAGCAGCAAGACTCCAGGAGGAACAAATGAAAAACTGTTATTT. This chain links TRBV11-2 with TRBJ1-4; D ambiguous. The CDR3 contains 16 residues. Germline V gene lookup returns CDR1 SGHAT and CDR2 FQNNGV.

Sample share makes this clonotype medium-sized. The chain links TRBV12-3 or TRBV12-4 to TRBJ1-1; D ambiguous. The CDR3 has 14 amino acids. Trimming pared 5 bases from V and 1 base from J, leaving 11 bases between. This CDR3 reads CASSPRGSNTEAFF. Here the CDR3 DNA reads TGTGCCAGCAGTCCCCGGGGATCGAACACTGAAGCTTTCTTT.

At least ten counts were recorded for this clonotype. The CDR3 coding sequence is TGTGCCAGCAGCCAACCGGGGGGCGGATTCACAGATACGCAGTATTTT. Translated, it gives CASSQPGGGFTDTQYF. The rearrangement links TRBV5-4 to TRBJ2-3, with D possibly being TRBD2 (7 bases). From germline, CDR1 is SGHNT and CDR2 YYREEE (reference sequence). The V and J ends lost 4 bases and 2 bases respectively, with 17 bases between them. The CDR3 contains 16 residues.

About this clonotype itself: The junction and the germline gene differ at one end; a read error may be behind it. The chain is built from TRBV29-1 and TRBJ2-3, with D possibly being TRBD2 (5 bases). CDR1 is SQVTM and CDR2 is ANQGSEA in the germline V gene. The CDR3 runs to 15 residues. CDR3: CSVGPAWWHTDTQYF. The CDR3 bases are TGTAGCGTTGGGCCCGCGTGGTGGCACACAGATACGCAGTATTTT.

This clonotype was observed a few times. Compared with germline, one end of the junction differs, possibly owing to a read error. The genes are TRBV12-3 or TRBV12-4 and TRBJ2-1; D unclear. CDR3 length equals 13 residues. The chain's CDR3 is CASCLGLKGEQFF. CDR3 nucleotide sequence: TGCGCCAGCTGTTTAGGGCTAAAGGGTGAGCAGTTCTTC.

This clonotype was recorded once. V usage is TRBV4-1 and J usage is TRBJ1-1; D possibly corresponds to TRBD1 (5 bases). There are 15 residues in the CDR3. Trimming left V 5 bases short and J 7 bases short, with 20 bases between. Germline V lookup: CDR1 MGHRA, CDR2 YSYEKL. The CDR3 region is CASSRCQGPRGEAFF. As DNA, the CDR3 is TGCGCCAGCAGCAGGTGTCAGGGTCCGAGGGGTGAAGCTTTCTTT.

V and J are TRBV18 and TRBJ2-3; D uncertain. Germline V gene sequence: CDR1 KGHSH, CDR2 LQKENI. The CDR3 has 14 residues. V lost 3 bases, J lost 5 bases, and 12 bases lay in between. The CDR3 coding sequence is TGTGCCAGCTCACCCTCGGGTTCGGGAGATACGCAGTATTTT. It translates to CASSPSGSGDTQYF. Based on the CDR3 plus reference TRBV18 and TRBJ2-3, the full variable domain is NAGVMQNPRHLVRRRGQEARLRCSPMKGHSHVYWYRQLPEEGLKFMVYLQKENIIDESGMPKERFSAEFPKEGPSILRIQQVVRGDSAAYFCASSPSGSGDTQYFGPGTRLTVL.

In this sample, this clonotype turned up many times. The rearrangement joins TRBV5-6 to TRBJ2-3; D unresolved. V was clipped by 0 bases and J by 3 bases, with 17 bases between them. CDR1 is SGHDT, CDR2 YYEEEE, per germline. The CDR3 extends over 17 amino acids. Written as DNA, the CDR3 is TGTGCCAGCAGCTTGGCCCTCGACTCGTCCAAGACAGATACGCAGTATTTT. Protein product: CASSLALDSSKTDTQYF. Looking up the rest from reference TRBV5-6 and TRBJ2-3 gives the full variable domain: DAGVTQSPTHLIKTRGQQVTLRCSPKSGHDTVSWYQQALGQGPQFIFQYYEEEERQRGNFPDRFSGHQFPNYSSELNVNALLLGDSALYLCASSLALDSSKTDTQYFGPGTRLTVL.

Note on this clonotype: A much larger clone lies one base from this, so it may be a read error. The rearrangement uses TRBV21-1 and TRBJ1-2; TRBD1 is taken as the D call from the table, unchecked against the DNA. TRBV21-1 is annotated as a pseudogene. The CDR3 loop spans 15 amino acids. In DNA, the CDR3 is TGTGCCAGCAGCAAAGTCCACGGCTTTGGGGGAGGCTACACCTTC. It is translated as CASSKVHGFGGGYTF.

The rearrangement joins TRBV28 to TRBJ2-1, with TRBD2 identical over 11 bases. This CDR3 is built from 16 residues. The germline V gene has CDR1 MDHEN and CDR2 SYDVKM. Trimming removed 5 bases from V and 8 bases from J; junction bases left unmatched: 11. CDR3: CASSPIGTSGYDEQFF. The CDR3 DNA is TGTGCCAGCAGTCCCATCGGGACTAGCGGTTACGATGAGCAGTTCTTC.

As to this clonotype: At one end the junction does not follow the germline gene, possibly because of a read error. The chain's CDR3 is CASSLGLAANTEAFF. In DNA, the CDR3 is TGTGCCAGCAGTTTAGGTCTGGCGGCGAACACAGAAGCTTTCTTT. The V and J genes are TRBV12-3 or TRBV12-4 and TRBJ1-1, with unresolved D. The CDR3 covers 15 residues.

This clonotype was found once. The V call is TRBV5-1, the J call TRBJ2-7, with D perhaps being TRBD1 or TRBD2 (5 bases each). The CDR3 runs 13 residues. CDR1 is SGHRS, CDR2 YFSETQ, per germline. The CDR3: CTTRSGGGYEQYF. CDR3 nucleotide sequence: TGCACCACCAGAAGTGGGGGTGGCTACGAGCAGTACTTC.

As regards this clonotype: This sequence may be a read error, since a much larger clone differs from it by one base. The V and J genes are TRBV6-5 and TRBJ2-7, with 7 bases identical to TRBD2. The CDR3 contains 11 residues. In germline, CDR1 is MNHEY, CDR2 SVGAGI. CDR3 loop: CASSSYSGQCF. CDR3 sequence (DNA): TGTGCCAGCAGCTCTTATAGCGGGCAGTGCTTC.

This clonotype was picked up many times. The CDR3 DNA is TGCAGCGTTGCACTCCCCGGACAGGCCTATGGCTACACCTTC. Its translation is CSVALPGQAYGYTF. This chain joins TRBV29-1 and TRBJ1-2; 7 bases are a match to TRBD1. The junction had 9 bases not matched to a gene; V was cut back by 4 bases and J by 4 bases. Germline values: CDR1 SQVTM, CDR2 ANQGSEA. This CDR3 comprises 14 residues.

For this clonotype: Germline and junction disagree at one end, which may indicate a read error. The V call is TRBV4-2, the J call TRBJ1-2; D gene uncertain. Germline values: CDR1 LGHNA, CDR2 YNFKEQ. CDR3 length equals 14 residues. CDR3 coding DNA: TGTGCCAGCGGCCAAGAAAGGCAGAACTATGGCTACACCTTC. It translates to CASGQERQNYGYTF.

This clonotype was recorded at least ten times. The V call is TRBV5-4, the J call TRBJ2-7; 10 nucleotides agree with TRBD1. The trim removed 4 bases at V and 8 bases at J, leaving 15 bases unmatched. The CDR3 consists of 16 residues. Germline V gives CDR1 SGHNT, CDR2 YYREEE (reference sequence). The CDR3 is CASSHPPGTGAQQQYF. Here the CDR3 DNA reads TGTGCCAGCAGCCATCCTCCCGGGACAGGGGCACAGCAGCAGTACTTC.

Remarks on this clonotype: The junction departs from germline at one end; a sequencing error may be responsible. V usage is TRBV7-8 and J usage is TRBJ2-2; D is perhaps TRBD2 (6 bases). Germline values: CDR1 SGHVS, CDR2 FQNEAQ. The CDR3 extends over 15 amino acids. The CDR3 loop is CASSYGGQYTEELFF. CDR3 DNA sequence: TGTGCTAGCAGCTACGGGGGTCAATACACCGAGGAGCTGTTTTTT. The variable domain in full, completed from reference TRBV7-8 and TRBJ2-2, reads GAGVSQSPRYKVAKRGQDVALRCDPISGHVSLFWYQQALGQGPEFLTYFQNEAQLDKSGLPSDRFFAERPEGSVSTLKIQRTQQEDSAVYLCASSYGGQYTEELFFGEGSRLTVL.

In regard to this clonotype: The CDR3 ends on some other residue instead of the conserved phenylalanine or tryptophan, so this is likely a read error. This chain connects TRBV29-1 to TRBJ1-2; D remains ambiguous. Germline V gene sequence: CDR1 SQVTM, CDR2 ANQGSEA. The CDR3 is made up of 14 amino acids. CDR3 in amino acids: CSVEDVGSDYGYTS. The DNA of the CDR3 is TGCAGTGTTGAAGACGTGGGGAGCGACTATGGCTACACCTCC.

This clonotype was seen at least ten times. CDR3 sequence (DNA): TGTGCCAGCGGCCAAGGCGGGGAAAATGAGCAGTTCTTC. Translating gives CASGQGGENEQFF. This chain connects TRBV6-4 to TRBJ2-1, with D perhaps TRBD2 (6 bases). Deletions cut 8 bases from V and 7 bases from J, with 15 bases between. From germline, CDR1 is MRHNA and CDR2 SNTAGT. This CDR3 contains 13 residues.

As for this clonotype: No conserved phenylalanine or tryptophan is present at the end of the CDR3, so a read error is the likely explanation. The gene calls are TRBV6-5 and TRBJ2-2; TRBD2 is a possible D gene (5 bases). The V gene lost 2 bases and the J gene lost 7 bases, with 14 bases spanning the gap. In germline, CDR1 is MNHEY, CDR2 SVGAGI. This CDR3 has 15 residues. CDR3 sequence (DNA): TGTGCCAGCAGTTACACGAGAGGGAGCGGCGGGGAGCTGTTTCTT. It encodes CASSYTRGSGGELFL.

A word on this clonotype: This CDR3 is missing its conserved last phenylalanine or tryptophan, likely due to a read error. The CDR3 DNA reads as TGCGCCAGCGGGGGACAGGGTTTCGACGGCTACACCTCC. Translating gives CASGGQGFDGYTS. The J gene is TRBJ1-2, the V gene TRBV5-1; 9 bases agree with TRBD1. Per the germline V gene, CDR1 is SGHRS and CDR2 is YFSETQ. After removal of 7 bases from V and 8 bases from J, the junction contained 9 bases not matched to a gene. This CDR3 comprises 13 residues.

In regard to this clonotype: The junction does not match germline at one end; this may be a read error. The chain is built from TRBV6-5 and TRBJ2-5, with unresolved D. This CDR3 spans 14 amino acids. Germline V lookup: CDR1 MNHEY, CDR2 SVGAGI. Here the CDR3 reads CVSSYDPNQETQYF. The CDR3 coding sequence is TGTGTCAGCAGTTACGATCCCAACCAAGAGACCCAGTACTTC.

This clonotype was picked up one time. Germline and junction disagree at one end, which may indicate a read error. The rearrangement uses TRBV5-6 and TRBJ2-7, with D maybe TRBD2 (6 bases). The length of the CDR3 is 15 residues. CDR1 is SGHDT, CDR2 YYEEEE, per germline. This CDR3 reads CVSTLFRPRRDEQYF. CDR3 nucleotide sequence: TGTGTCAGCACCCTTTTCAGACCCAGGAGGGACGAGCAGTACTTC.

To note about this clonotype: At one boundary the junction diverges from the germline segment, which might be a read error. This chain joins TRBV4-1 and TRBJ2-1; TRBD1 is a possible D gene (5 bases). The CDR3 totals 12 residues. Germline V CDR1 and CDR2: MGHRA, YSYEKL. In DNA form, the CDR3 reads TGCACCAGCAGCCAAACAGGAACCGAGGAGTTCTTC. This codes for CTSSQTGTEEFF.

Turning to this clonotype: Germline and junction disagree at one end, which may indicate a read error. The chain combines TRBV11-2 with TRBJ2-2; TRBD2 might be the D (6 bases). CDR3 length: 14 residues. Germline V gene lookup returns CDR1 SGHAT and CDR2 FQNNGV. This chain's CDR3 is CAGSLSRNTRELLF. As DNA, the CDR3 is TGTGCCGGCAGCTTATCCCGGAACACCCGGGAGCTGTTATTT. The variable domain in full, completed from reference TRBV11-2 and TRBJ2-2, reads EAGVAQSPRYKIIEKRQSVAFWCNPISGHATLYWYQQILGQGPKLLIQFQNNGVVDDSQLPKDRFSAERLKGVDSTLKIQPAKLEDSAVYLCAGSLSRNTRELLFGEGSRLTVL.